The 25 T cell receptor beta chains presented below share a single source sample, sequenced in a study of shared clonotypes between healthy human individuals (TCRdb year 2020). For the CD8 naive samples, CD45RO-negative cells were positively selected for CCR7, yielding a CD45RA+CCR7+ population from which TemRA cells were excluded. Libraries were made using the immunoSEQ multiplex PCR assay. Sourced from immuneACCESS, this table was stored by TCRdb with only in-frame sequences that have V and J called. A share of the clones is absent; for the studies checked, an unresolved V gene accounts for under half, and the remainder has no known explanation. The sample yields 1.5 million to 2.5 million clones; over 85% were counted once. The top ten hold less than 1.5% of the sample. Sequenced: naive CD8+ T cells sorted from blood. In the paper's terms, the cell subset or site label means: CD45RA+CCR7+. These receptors all come from a man aged 18 to 30 in good health.

The V and J genes are TRBV9 and TRBJ1-2; D perhaps matches TRBD1 (5 bases). CDR3 length: 14 amino acids. V lost 3 bases and J 5 bases, leaving 14 bases between the germline ends. The V gene's germline CDR1 is SGDLS and CDR2 YYNGEE. As DNA, the CDR3 is TGTGCCAGCAGCGCCCGGGACGAACTTTATGGCTACACCTTC. As protein: CASSARDELYGYTF.

Comment on this clone: Mismatch with germline at one junction end may stem from a read error. The identical CDR3 is also encoded by other nucleotide sequences in the sample. J is TRBJ2-1 and V is TRBV7-9, with D possibly being TRBD1 or TRBD2 (6 bases each). Per the germline V gene, CDR1 is SEHNR and CDR2 is FQNEAQ (reference sequence). The CDR3 loop spans 14 amino acids. This CDR3 is CASSLVGGPNEQFF. In DNA, the CDR3 is TGTGCCAGCAGTTTAGTGGGGGGCCCCAATGAGCAGTTCTTC.

The J gene is TRBJ1-1, the V gene TRBV5-1; TRBD1 matches 7 bases. V gave up 3 bases and J gave up 8 bases; unmatched junction bases: 10. The germline gives CDR1 SGHRS, CDR2 YFSETQ. The CDR3 extends over 14 amino acids. CDR3 DNA sequence: TGCGCCAGCAGCTCCGACGGGCCCAGGGGGGAAGCTTTCTTT. Its translation is CASSSDGPRGEAFF.

The rearrangement joins TRBV7-9 to TRBJ2-3, with D possibly matching TRBD2 (7 bases). Trimming took off 3 bases at V and 1 base at J, with 17 bases between the two ends. The CDR3 covers 17 residues. CDR1 and CDR2 from the germline V gene are SEHNR and FQNEAQ (reference sequence). CDR3 region: CASSFGGEGGGTDTQYF. The CDR3, as DNA: TGTGCCAGCAGCTTCGGCGGGGAGGGGGGAGGCACAGATACGCAGTATTTT.

Only one count was recorded for this clone. The V and J genes are TRBV5-6 and TRBJ1-1; TRBD1 matches at 8 bases. From germline, CDR1 is SGHDT and CDR2 YYEEEE. The CDR3 contains 13 residues. Trimming took 5 bases from V and 8 from J; bases not matched to a gene: 8. CDR3 amino acids: CASSGWTGIEAFF. As DNA, the CDR3 is TGTGCCAGCAGTGGGTGGACAGGGATCGAAGCTTTCTTT.

Worth noting for this clone: A much larger clone differs by one base, so this may be a read error. This sample includes further DNA sequences coding for the same CDR3. V gene TRBV13 combines with J gene TRBJ1-1, with unresolved D. Germline V gene sequence: CDR1 PRHDT, CDR2 FYEKMQ (reference sequence). CDR3 size: 13 residues. The V end was cut by 1 base, the J end by 1 base, with 4 bases between. The CDR3 reads CASSLDGNTEAFF. The CDR3 region has the DNA TGTGCCAGCAGCTTAGACGGGAACACTGAAGCTTTCTTT.

On this clone: Other DNA sequences from this sample encode an identical CDR3 as well. The chain recombines TRBV11-2 with TRBJ2-7; 12 bases are shared with TRBD2. The ends lost 5 bases at V and 2 bases at J; junction bases unmatched: 4. The CDR3 has 15 amino acids. The germline CDR1 and CDR2 sequences are SGHAT and FQNNGV. The CDR3 region is CASSPGLAGTYEQYF. CDR3 coding DNA: TGTGCCAGCAGCCCAGGACTAGCGGGAACCTACGAGCAGTACTTC. The full variable domain, completed using reference TRBV11-2 and TRBJ2-7, is EAGVAQSPRYKIIEKRQSVAFWCNPISGHATLYWYQQILGQGPKLLIQFQNNGVVDDSQLPKDRFSAERLKGVDSTLKIQPAKLEDSAVYLCASSPGLAGTYEQYFGPGTRLTVT.

The chain combines TRBV2 with TRBJ1-5, with D possibly matching TRBD1 (6 bases). The CDR3 runs 14 residues. V was clipped by 6 bases and J by 2 bases, with 11 bases between them. The germline gives CDR1 SNHLY, CDR2 FYNNEI. The CDR3 region has the DNA TGTGCCAGCAGACAGGGAGAAGGCAATCAGCCCCAGCATTTT. Translated, it gives CASRQGEGNQPQHF.

The CDR3 protein is CASGRLGVNTEAFF. The CDR3 bases are TGTGCCAGCGGGAGACTAGGGGTAAACACTGAAGCTTTCTTT. The chain joins TRBV13 to TRBJ1-1; tentative D call: TRBD1 (5 bases). There are 14 residues in the CDR3. Trimming stripped 8 bases from V and 2 bases from J, with 15 bases between. The germline V gene has CDR1 PRHDT and CDR2 FYEKMQ (reference sequence).

This sequence joins TRBV19 and TRBJ2-7; 12 bases map to TRBD2. Germline V gene sequence: CDR1 LNHDA, CDR2 SQIVND (reference sequence). This CDR3 has 15 amino acids. Trimming cost V 9 bases and J 2 bases; bases outside gene matches: 8. CDR3 sequence: CASTATSGSTYEQYF. The CDR3 coding sequence is TGTGCCAGCACAGCGACTAGCGGGAGTACCTACGAGCAGTACTTC.

The V call is TRBV5-1, the J call TRBJ2-1; TRBD2 aligns across 8 bases. Germline assignment: CDR1 SGHRS and CDR2 YFSETQ. Trimming at V came to 0 bases and at J to 7 bases, leaving 9 bases not matched to a gene. The CDR3 covers 16 residues. The CDR3 sequence is CASSLASSGYLNEQFF. In DNA form, the CDR3 reads TGCGCCAGCAGCTTGGCGTCTAGCGGGTACCTGAATGAGCAGTTCTTC.

This chain links TRBV5-6 with TRBJ2-3, with D uncertain. Between the trimmed V and J ends, which lost 1 base and 5 bases, there was a span of 11 bases. From germline, CDR1 is SGHDT and CDR2 YYEEEE. The CDR3 consists of 14 residues. CDR3 residues: CASSLSFEVDTQYF. The CDR3 bases are TGTGCCAGCAGCTTGTCATTTGAAGTAGATACGCAGTATTTT.

For this clone: Other DNA sequences within the sample encode an identical CDR3. V usage is TRBV9 and J usage is TRBJ2-2, with D possibly being TRBD2 (5 bases). The germline V and J ends were trimmed by 0 bases and 0 bases, with 6 bases remaining between them. CDR1 and CDR2 from the germline V gene are SGDLS and YYNGEE. The CDR3 has 15 amino acids. The CDR3 DNA is TGTGCCAGCAGCGTAGCGGGATCGAACACCGGGGAGCTGTTTTTT. Protein sequence: CASSVAGSNTGELFF. Looking up the rest from reference TRBV9 and TRBJ2-2 gives the full variable domain: DSGVTQTPKHLITATGQRVTLRCSPRSGDLSVYWYQQSLDQGLQFLIQYYNGEERAKGNILERFSAQQFPDLHSELNLSSLELGDSALYFCASSVAGSNTGELFFGEGSRLTVL.

As to this clone: Other nucleotide sequences from this sample produce the same CDR3. This chain uses TRBV9 with TRBJ2-7; 7 positions agree with TRBD1. The CDR3 extends over 13 amino acids. J lost 3 bases, V lost 3 bases, and 3 bases had no gene match. Germline V gene sequence: CDR1 SGDLS, CDR2 YYNGEE. CDR3 amino acids: CASSGRDSYEQYF. As DNA, the CDR3 is TGTGCCAGCAGCGGCCGGGACAGCTACGAGCAGTACTTC.

This sequence joins TRBV27 and TRBJ2-7; D is possibly TRBD2 (6 bases). Germline lookup yields CDR1 MNHEY and CDR2 SMNVEV (reference sequence). The CDR3 has 14 residues. Deletions cut 3 bases from V and 0 bases from J, with 9 bases between. The CDR3 coding sequence is TGTGCCAGCAGTTTTGGTAGCGGCTCCTACGAGCAGTACTTC. Translated: CASSFGSGSYEQYF.

The chain couples TRBV5-6 to TRBJ2-2, with D unclear. This CDR3 contains 14 residues. Germline CDR1 is SGHDT and CDR2 is YYEEEE. The V gene lost 4 bases and the J gene lost 6 bases, with 13 bases spanning the gap. The DNA for the CDR3 is TGTGCCAGCAGCCCCGGCCGTGACGCCGGGGAGCTGTTTTTT. This translates into CASSPGRDAGELFF.

The V call is TRBV28, the J call TRBJ2-2; weak D call: TRBD1 (6 bases). Trimming took off 3 bases at V and 3 bases at J, with 14 bases between the two ends. The CDR3 extends over 16 amino acids. CDR1 is MDHEN and CDR2 is SYDVKM in the germline V gene. CDR3 nucleotides: TGTGCCAGCAGTTTCCACCTGGACAGTTACACCGGGGAGCTGTTTTTT. This gives the protein CASSFHLDSYTGELFF.

The chain employs TRBV7-9 and TRBJ2-2, with 8 bases lining up with TRBD2. Per germline, CDR1 SEHNR and CDR2 FQNEAQ (reference sequence). Unmatched junction bases numbered 6, after V lost 2 bases and J lost 4 bases. The CDR3 has 16 residues. Here the CDR3 reads CASSLFPGLGTGELFF. The DNA for the CDR3 is TGTGCCAGCAGCTTATTCCCGGGACTAGGCACCGGGGAGCTGTTTTTT.

The V call is TRBV29-1, the J call TRBJ2-5, with TRBD2 as a possible D gene (6 bases). CDR1 is SQVTM and CDR2 is ANQGSEA in the germline V gene. The CDR3 runs to 14 residues. V was pared by 3 bases and J by 2 bases, with 13 bases between. CDR3 in DNA: TGCAGCGTTGATCAGGCTAGCGATCAAGAGACCCAGTACTTC. This codes for CSVDQASDQETQYF.

The V and J genes are TRBV7-9 and TRBJ2-7; 12 nucleotides line up with TRBD2. The CDR3 loop spans 17 amino acids. The junction had 8 bases not matched to a gene; V was cut back by 5 bases and J by 0 bases. Germline V gene lookup returns CDR1 SEHNR and CDR2 FQNEAQ (reference sequence). The CDR3: CASSGTSGRLPSYEQYF. The CDR3 DNA sequence: TGTGCCAGCAGCGGTACTAGCGGGAGGTTACCCTCCTACGAGCAGTACTTC.

A note on this clone: A much larger clone is a single base away; this may be a read error. The rearrangement joins TRBV11-2 to TRBJ2-7; D not resolved. There are 10 residues in the CDR3. Germline V gene lookup returns CDR1 SGHAT and CDR2 FQNNGV. The CDR3: CASSLVEQHF. The CDR3 DNA reads TGTGCCAGCAGCTTAGTCGAGCAGCACTTC.

This clone has more than one count but fewer than ten. The genes are TRBV27 and TRBJ1-2; D gene uncertain. Trimming took off 8 bases at V and 5 bases at J, with 12 bases between the two ends. Germline CDR1 and CDR2: MNHEY and SMNVEV (reference sequence). CDR3 length: 12 amino acids. The CDR3 DNA sequence: TGTGCCAGCTCCTCAATTGGTTATGGCTACACCTTC. As protein: CASSSIGYGYTF.

The chain employs TRBV4-2 and TRBJ2-5; D possibly corresponds to TRBD2 (5 bases). V was pared by 0 bases and J by 5 bases, with 13 bases between. The CDR3 length is 15 residues. CDR1 and CDR2 (germline): LGHNA, YNFKEQ. The CDR3 loop reads CASSQDTGSWETQYF. In nucleotides, the CDR3 is TGTGCCAGCAGCCAAGATACGGGGAGTTGGGAGACCCAGTACTTC.

In regard to this clone: Different DNA sequences within this sample yield the same CDR3. CDR3 protein: CASSFLDNEQFF. The CDR3 nucleotides read TGTGCCAGCAGTTTCCTGGACAATGAGCAGTTCTTC. This sequence joins TRBV28 and TRBJ2-1; no firm D call. Trimming stripped 3 bases from V and 5 bases from J, with 5 bases between. Germline values: CDR1 MDHEN, CDR2 SYDVKM. The CDR3 is 12 residues long.

The rearrangement uses TRBV6-5 and TRBJ2-7; D uncertain. Germline loops: CDR1 MNHEY, CDR2 SVGAGI. CDR3 length: 15 residues. V was pared by 0 bases and J by 5 bases, with 14 bases between. CDR3 DNA sequence: TGTGCCAGCAGTTACTCCACGGCTAACACTAACGAGCAGTACTTC. Translating it yields CASSYSTANTNEQYF.